This T cell receptor beta chain came from a study of blood T cell repertoires in COVID-19 (dated by TCRdb to the early 2020s). Describing the broader study: The collaborator samples originated in the United States, Italy and Spain and spanned the acute and convalescent phases of COVID-19. The prospective study material was composed of cDNA or gDNA derived from T cells, B-cell-depleted T cells, or PBMCs. Deeply sampled blood TCRbeta repertoires from subjects exposed to, actively infected with, or recovered from COVID-19 were included in the dataset. A freely available public database, intended as a resource for researchers studying the immune response to SARS-CoV-2, is where the repertoires were released. Samples came from the ongoing ImmuneRACE study (first 160 participants) plus 1,254 subjects from 6 global collaborators. Nearly every sample came with metadata listing a de-identified subject ID, COVID-19 status, age in years and sex. Where available, HLA class I and class II types were obtained from metadata supplied by the sample provider rather than from assay-based typing. The research as a whole found: How much clinical and demographic metadata was included differed by source and by participant, and the metadata was provided uncurated.

TCRbeta CDR3 regions were amplified from genomic DNA by means of the immunoSEQ Assay, a bias-controlled multiplex PCR. In the source study's methods: Within the assay, amplification of reference gene primers was used to estimate how many nucleated cells each sample contained. Sequence reads were collapsed and filtered to measure the absolute abundance of every unique TCRbeta CDR3 rearrangement. Productive Simpson clonality was computed per sample as the square root of Simpson's diversity index over productive rearrangements. TCRdb took this table from immuneACCESS and kept in-frame rearrangements with V and J called. Such tables lack part of the clones; where checked against another copy, unresolved V genes explain under half of the gap, and the rest is unexplained. For V, J and clone size, that table is used; D and trimming come from the DNA. Here the sample has roughly 100,000 clones; 75% to 90% occur a single time. The ten largest clones represent roughly 15% of the sample.

The collaborating institutions used their own protocols to collect whole blood in K2EDTA tubes. For TCRbeta analysis, collaborators shipped samples in one of three forms: frozen whole blood, isolated PBMCs, or DNA extracted from either of those sample types. For this chain, trimming is 8 bases at the V end and 0 bases at the J end, and the number of junction bases without a gene match is 14. Sequences SGHTS (CDR1) and YDEGEE (CDR2) are obtained from the germline V gene. The CDR3 contains 19 residues, cysteine and phenylalanine counted. Only the CDR3 DNA stays, 57 bases, in frame from base 1. This clone was observed a handful of times. Its cognate antigen has yet to be identified. Base qualities were left out, and no much larger clone turns up one base away.

Material: peripheral blood. The receptor's source is a woman aged 80 or over with active or convalescent COVID-19. Here the chain combines TRBV5-8 and TRBJ2-1; 13 bases in between match TRBD2. Read as DNA, the sequence is TGTGCCAGAACCCTCAGGACTAGCGGGAGTCAGGGCTCCTACAATGAGCAGTTCTTC. Its protein reads: CARTLRTSGSQGSYNEQFF.